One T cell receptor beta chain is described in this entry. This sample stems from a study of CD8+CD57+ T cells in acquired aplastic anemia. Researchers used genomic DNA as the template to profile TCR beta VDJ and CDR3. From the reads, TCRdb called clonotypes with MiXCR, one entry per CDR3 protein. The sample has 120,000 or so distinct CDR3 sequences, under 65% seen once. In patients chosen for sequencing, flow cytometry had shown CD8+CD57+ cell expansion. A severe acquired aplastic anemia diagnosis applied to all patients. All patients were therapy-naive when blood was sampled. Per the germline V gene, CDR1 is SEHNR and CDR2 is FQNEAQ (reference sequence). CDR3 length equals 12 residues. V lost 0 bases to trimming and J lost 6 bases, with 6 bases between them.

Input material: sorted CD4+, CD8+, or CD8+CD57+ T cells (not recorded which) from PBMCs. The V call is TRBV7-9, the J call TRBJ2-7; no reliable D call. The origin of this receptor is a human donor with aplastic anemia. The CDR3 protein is CASSLAQSEQYF. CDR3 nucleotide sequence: TGTGCCAGCAGCTTAGCGCAATCCGAGCAGTACTTC.